This entry describes one T cell receptor beta chain. The sample holds a few counts of this clonotype. Its antigen remains undetermined. It has no much larger one-base neighbor in the sample; base qualities were not kept. TRIzol reagent was used to extract blood RNA from unsorted whole blood, while the DNeasy Blood & Tissue kit provided the germline DNA. At the time of sampling, the patients were treatment-naive and had chronic HBV infection. Before surgery, roughly 4.2 milliliters of peripheral blood were drawn into K2EDTA tubes. TCRbeta-specific cDNA was reverse-transcribed from about 520 ng total RNA using a constant-region primer and ProtoScript II reverse transcriptase. TCRbeta libraries were built with three nested multiplex PCR rounds, a slightly modified ARM-PCR procedure. Each of the first two PCR rounds ran for roughly 11 cycles and used multiplex TRBV1-TRBV30 forward primers together with a Cbeta reverse primer. Sample barcodes and Illumina adapters were added in a final 25-cycle PCR with Deep VentR polymerase. Before sequencing, amplicons of 200-500 bp were purified from gel using a QIAquick gel extraction kit. The TCRbeta amplicons were sequenced with 250-bp paired-end reads on an Illumina HiSeq 2500. In the authors' own workflow: Reads were quality-trimmed with Trimmomatic v0.33, and paired reads were merged with FLASH v1.2.11 to recover full CDR3 sequences. V, D and J germline segments were assigned to the rearranged TCRbeta sequences by MiGEC v1.2.1b. VDJtools v1.0.0 computed clonotype statistics and Shannon-Wiener diversity indices. To cut down on sampling bias, every analysis after diversity analysis relied on just the 250 most abundant clonotypes from each sample. The raw public reads went through TCRdb reprocessing: fastp at Q25, MiXCR clone calling, in-frame beta chains kept. Duplicate CDR3 protein sequences are folded into a single record with the most common DNA and genes. For this entry, the V and J calls and clone size follow TCRdb and not the study's own pipeline. In all, the sample holds about 330,000 distinct CDR3 sequences, and around three fifths of those were seen once. The ten largest clonotypes hold about 6.5% of the sample.

Looking up the germline V gene yields CDR1 LGHNA and CDR2 YNFKEQ. V and J are truncated by 3 bases and 5 bases respectively, leaving an intervening sequence of 14 bases. The CDR3 runs 16 residues from the cysteine to the phenylalanine. Only the CDR3 part of the read is kept: 48 bases, read in frame from the first base. This record belongs to a study of tumor-infiltrating lymphocytes in primary liver carcinoma (dated by TCRdb to between 2016 and 2019). Regarding the research as a whole: Surgical resection was performed in China between late 2015 and early 2016 on about five patients with histopathologically diagnosed primary liver carcinoma. Of the five patients (three men and two women, aged 30 to 69 years), four had hepatocellular carcinoma and one had combined HCC and intrahepatic cholangiocarcinoma. Tumors of the five patients were stage T1-T3 N0M0 with maximum diameters of 4.2 to 10 cm. Each sample produced about 3.5 to 8 million productive TCRbeta reads, and read depth showed no significant difference between tissue types. The study combined TCRbeta repertoire sequencing, expression microarrays and whole-exome sequencing across five regions of each liver tumor, with adjacent normal tissue and blood. A total of roughly 35 specimens from 5 patients went through TCRbeta repertoire sequencing, namely 25 tumor regions, 5 adjacent noncancerous liver tissues and 5 peripheral blood samples. Technical replicate repertoires showed high reproducibility, with mean shared-clone rates approximately 0.9 and correlation coefficients above 0.95.

What the authors observed across the whole study: Bulk unsorted samples precluded comparing CD4+ and CD8+ T cell repertoires. Only five or six patients were included in the study, and the authors note that the findings should be validated in a larger study. Pairs of tumor regions showed greater repertoire overlap (mean about 36%) than tumor-adjacent pairs (about 17%) or tumor-blood pairs (approximately 15%), which is consistent with antigen-driven expansion. The top 250 clones accounted for a significantly greater share of the repertoire in tumors than in blood (p = 0.039). Only the TCR beta chain was sequenced, so true repertoire diversity is likely underestimated because unpaired alpha chains were not captured.

The sequencing sample was made of peripheral blood. The TCR comes from a man aged 40-55 years with primary liver carcinoma and hepatitis B virus infection. This chain is built from TRBV4-2 and TRBJ1-6; TRBD1 could be the D gene, as 6 bases match. The DNA reads as follows: TGTGCCAGCAGCCAGGGGGGGGGGCCTGATAATTCACCCCTCCACTTT. It specifies CASSQGGGPDNSPLHF.